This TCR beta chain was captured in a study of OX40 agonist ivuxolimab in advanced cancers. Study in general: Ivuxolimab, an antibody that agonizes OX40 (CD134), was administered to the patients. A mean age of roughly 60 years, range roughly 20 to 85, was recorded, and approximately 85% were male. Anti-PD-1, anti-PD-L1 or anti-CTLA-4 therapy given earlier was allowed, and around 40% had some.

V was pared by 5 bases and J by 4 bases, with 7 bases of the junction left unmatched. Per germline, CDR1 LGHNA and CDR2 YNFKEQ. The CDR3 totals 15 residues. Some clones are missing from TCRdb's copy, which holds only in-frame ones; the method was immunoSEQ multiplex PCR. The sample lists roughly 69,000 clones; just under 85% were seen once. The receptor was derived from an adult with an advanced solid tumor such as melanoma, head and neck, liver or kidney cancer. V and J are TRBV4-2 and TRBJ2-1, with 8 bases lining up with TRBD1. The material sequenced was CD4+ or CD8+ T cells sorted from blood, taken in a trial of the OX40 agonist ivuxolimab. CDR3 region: CASSTRTGMYNEQFF. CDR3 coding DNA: TGTGCCAGCAGCACGAGGACAGGGATGTACAATGAGCAGTTCTTC.